The 26 T cell receptor beta chains below all came from one sample that was sequenced in a study of blood T cells in healthy people across ages. PCR was performed a second time for about 7 to 11 cycles using a sample-barcoded 5' primer and a J-beta primer mix. TCRdb analysed the 5' RACE reads with MiXCR anew, one entry per CDR3 protein. The sample consists of approximately 1.5 million distinct CDR3 sequences, 42% of them appearing once. Input material: blood. The source of these receptors is a young woman in good health.

The J gene is TRBJ2-5, the V gene TRBV14; 8 bases map to TRBD2. In germline, CDR1 is SGHDN, CDR2 FVKESK. V was pared by 3 bases and J by 5 bases, with 5 bases of the junction left unmatched. This CDR3 contains 14 residues. The CDR3 nucleotides are TGTGCCAGCAGCCAGGGACTAGTTTGGGAGACCCAGTACTTC. Translated: CASSQGLVWETQYF.

This clonotype was found a few times. V usage is TRBV7-9 and J usage is TRBJ1-1; D is unclear. This CDR3 is 12 amino acids long. V lost 8 bases to trimming and J lost 6 bases, with 13 bases between them. Per germline, CDR1 SEHNR and CDR2 FQNEAQ (reference sequence). CDR3 nucleotide sequence: TGTGCCAGCCTGGGGTTGCGCCCTGAAGCTTTCTTT. Translating it yields CASLGLRPEAFF. The entire variable domain, with the rest obtained from reference TRBV7-9 and TRBJ1-1, is as follows: DTGVSQNPRHKITKRGQNVTFRCDPISEHNRLYWYRQTLGQGPEFLTYFQNEAQLEKSRLLSDRFSAERPKGSFSTLEIQRTEQGDSAMYLCASLGLRPEAFFGQGTRLTVV.

This clonotype turned up a few times. This chain links TRBV29-1 with TRBJ2-5; no firm D call. V gave up 5 bases and J gave up 5 bases, with 6 bases separating them. The CDR3 length is 10 residues. Germline assignment: CDR1 SQVTM and CDR2 ANQGSEA. The chain's CDR3 is CSVRWETQYF. The CDR3 DNA is TGCAGCGTTCGCTGGGAGACCCAGTACTTC.

A few counts support this clonotype. The genes are TRBV24-1 and TRBJ2-3, with 15 nucleotides matching TRBD2. The CDR3 loop spans 16 amino acids. The V segment lost 5 bases and the J segment 6 bases; nucleotides outside the gene matches: 5. Germline CDR1 and CDR2: KGHDR and SFDVKD. The CDR3 DNA is TGTGCCACCAGTGCTGGGACTAGCGGGAGGTCGGATACGCAGTATTTT. Its translation is CATSAGTSGRSDTQYF.

This chain connects TRBV12-3 or TRBV12-4 to TRBJ1-1; the D gene is possibly TRBD1 (5 bases). The CDR3 length is 14 residues. Trimming removed 6 bases from V and 7 bases from J, with 18 bases in between. The CDR3 nucleotides are TGTGCCAGCAGCAAACTTGTGGGGGGAGGTGAAGCTTTCTTT. Protein: CASSKLVGGGEAFF.

J is TRBJ1-3 and V is TRBV9; 9 bases line up with TRBD1. This CDR3 comprises 16 residues. The germline CDR1 and CDR2 sequences are SGDLS and YYNGEE. Trimming took 0 bases from V and 8 from J; bases not matched to a gene: 9. This CDR3 reads CASSVGRDRVGDTIYF. CDR3 nucleotides: TGTGCCAGCAGCGTAGGCCGGGACAGGGTTGGCGACACCATATATTTT.

This clonotype came up once. V is TRBV7-9 and J is TRBJ1-6; the match to TRBD1 covers 10 bases. Unmatched junction bases numbered 7, after V lost 8 bases and J lost 3 bases. Looked up from germline, CDR1 is SEHNR and CDR2 is FQNEAQ (reference sequence). This CDR3 spans 16 amino acids. The CDR3 region is CASGSRDRGYNSPLHF. The DNA for the CDR3 is TGTGCCAGCGGCTCCAGGGACAGGGGCTATAATTCACCCCTCCACTTT.

The chain combines TRBV7-2 with TRBJ2-1, with D possibly being TRBD2 (7 bases). Per germline, CDR1 SGHTA and CDR2 FQGNSA. The V and J ends lost 4 bases and 2 bases respectively, with 15 bases between them. The length of the CDR3 is 16 residues. The CDR3 DNA is TGTGCCAGCAGCTGGGCGGGGGCCTCGACCTACAATGAGCAGTTCTTC. Residues: CASSWAGASTYNEQFF.

In regard to this clonotype: A junction boundary mismatches the germline segment, possibly from a read error. The chain carries TRBV7-4 and TRBJ2-2; D tentatively reads TRBD1 or TRBD2 (5 bases each). The germline V gene encodes CDR1 SGHVT and CDR2 SQSDAQ. The CDR3 has 15 residues. CDR3 in amino acids: CASSLGTGYAGELFF. The CDR3 DNA is TGTGCCAGCAGCTTAGGAACAGGATACGCCGGGGAACTGTTTTTT. Together with reference TRBV7-4 and TRBJ2-2, the CDR3 gives the full variable domain: GAGVSQSPRYKVAKRGRDVALRCDSISGHVTLYWYRQTLGQGSEVLTYSQSDAQRDKSGRPSGRFSAERPERSVSTLKIQRTEQGDSAVYLCASSLGTGYAGELFFGEGSRLTVL.

Written as DNA, the CDR3 is TGTGCCAGCAGTTACTCCTCTAGCGGCATAGAGACCCAGTACTTC. Protein sequence: CASSYSSSGIETQYF. V is TRBV6-2 or TRBV6-3 and J is TRBJ2-5, with 7 bases matching TRBD2. The V gene end was trimmed by 0 bases and the J gene end by 4 bases; junction bases not matched to a gene: 5. The CDR3 has 15 amino acids. Germline V lookup: CDR1 MNHEY, CDR2 SVGEGT.

This clonotype was recorded a few times. This chain joins TRBV6-2 or TRBV6-3 and TRBJ2-1; the D gene is possibly TRBD2 (6 bases). CDR3 length: 15 residues. Germline-derived CDR1 and CDR2 are MNHEY and SVGEGT. The ends were cut back, 5 bases at V and 3 bases at J, with 14 bases in the middle. The CDR3 protein is CASSPPSAGYNEQFF. CDR3 nucleotide sequence: TGTGCCAGCAGTCCCCCGTCAGCGGGCTACAATGAGCAGTTCTTC.

The CDR3 nucleotides are TGTGCCAGCAGCTTGACCCTAGGAATATACAATGAGCAGTTCTTC. Translation: CASSLTLGIYNEQFF. The chain carries TRBV7-9 and TRBJ2-1; D not resolved. Trimming shortened V by 3 bases and J by 4 bases, and 13 bases separated the two germline ends. This CDR3 region has 15 residues. The germline V gene encodes CDR1 SEHNR and CDR2 FQNEAQ (reference sequence).

The chain recombines TRBV7-9 with TRBJ1-5; D is ambiguous. Germline V lookup: CDR1 SEHNR, CDR2 FQNEAQ (reference sequence). The CDR3 has 15 amino acids. Between the trimmed V and J ends, which lost 5 bases and 2 bases, there was a span of 13 bases. CDR3 DNA: TGTGCCAGCAGCCCCCGGTCAGCGGGCAATCAGCCCCAGCATTTT. Its protein is CASSPRSAGNQPQHF.

This chain uses TRBV7-2 with TRBJ2-3; possible D gene TRBD2, 5 bases. Germline V gene lookup returns CDR1 SGHTA and CDR2 FQGNSA. This CDR3 region has 15 residues. Trimming left V 7 bases short and J 4 bases short, with 18 bases between. The CDR3 DNA reads as TGTGCCAGCACCACCCGGGGAGCAGGCGCAGATACGCAGTATTTT. Translated, it gives CASTTRGAGADTQYF.

The chain carries TRBV29-1 and TRBJ2-1, with D possibly being TRBD2 (6 bases). CDR1 is SQVTM and CDR2 is ANQGSEA in the germline V gene. The ends were cut back, 3 bases at V and 10 bases at J, with 25 bases in the middle. This CDR3 has 16 amino acids. CDR3 amino acids: CSVDPPGNSGSREQFF. In DNA form, the CDR3 reads TGCAGCGTTGACCCCCCAGGAAATAGCGGCTCGAGGGAGCAGTTCTTC.

Only a few counts were recorded for this clonotype. This rearrangement joins TRBV6-2 or TRBV6-3 to TRBJ2-7; no definite D call. CDR3 length: 12 residues. Trimming stripped 6 bases from V and 0 bases from J, with 6 bases between. Looked up from germline, CDR1 is MNHEY and CDR2 is SVGEGT. This CDR3 reads CASRPSSYEQYF. For the CDR3, the DNA is TGTGCCAGCAGACCTTCCTCCTACGAGCAGTACTTC.

This sequence joins TRBV25-1 and TRBJ2-3; D is undetermined. Trimming shortened V by 3 bases and J by 0 bases, and 7 bases separated the two germline ends. In germline, CDR1 is MGHDK, CDR2 SYGVNS. CDR3 size: 14 residues. CDR3 nucleotides: TGTGCCAGCAGTGAGTTAGGGAGCACAGATACGCAGTATTTT. Amino acids: CASSELGSTDTQYF.

This clonotype came up a few times. The gene calls are TRBV10-3 and TRBJ2-1, with 11 positions matching TRBD2. From germline, CDR1 is ENHRY and CDR2 SYGVKD. The trim removed 4 bases at V and 5 bases at J, leaving 4 bases unmatched. There are 15 residues in the CDR3. The CDR3 sequence is CAISAKTSGNNEQFF. Written as DNA, the CDR3 is TGTGCCATCAGTGCTAAGACTAGCGGGAACAATGAGCAGTTCTTC.

The V gene is TRBV7-2, the J gene TRBJ2-2, with D perhaps matching TRBD2 (5 bases). Per the germline V gene, CDR1 is SGHTA and CDR2 is FQGNSA. Trimming cost V 10 bases and J 7 bases, with 16 bases left between them. This CDR3 is 13 amino acids long. The CDR3 DNA reads as TGTGCCACCAGGATCAGCGGTAGCGGGGAGCTGTTTTTT. It yields the protein CATRISGSGELFF.

This clonotype showed up just once. V gene TRBV4-3 combines with J gene TRBJ2-3; D uncertain. Germline V gene sequence: CDR1 LGHNA, CDR2 YSLEER. The CDR3 is made up of 14 amino acids. Trimming cost V 3 bases and J 1 base, with 8 bases left between them. The CDR3 DNA follows: TGCGCCAGCAGCCAGCAGCCGGGCACAGATACGCAGTATTTT. It yields the protein CASSQQPGTDTQYF.

This chain connects TRBV29-1 to TRBJ2-1; 10 positions agree with TRBD2. This CDR3 region has 14 residues. Per the germline V gene, CDR1 is SQVTM and CDR2 is ANQGSEA. Germline trimming cut 6 bases from V and 7 bases from J; bases unmatched to any gene: 9. The CDR3 DNA reads TGCAGCGTCGATACTAGCGGGACTGGTAATGAGCAGTTCTTC. Its protein product is CSVDTSGTGNEQFF.

The chain carries TRBV11-2 and TRBJ2-4; tentative D call: TRBD1 (6 bases). Judging by the DNA end, TRBJ2-7 fits better; the J call may be wrong. The CDR3 loop spans 14 amino acids. Germline V CDR1 and CDR2: SGHAT, FQNNGV. In nucleotides, the CDR3 is TGTGCCAGCAGCTCGAACAGGGTAGGAGGCGAGCAGTACTTC. It is translated as CASSSNRVGGEQYF.

The chain joins TRBV12-3 or TRBV12-4 to TRBJ2-1, with 9 nucleotides matching TRBD2. The CDR3 sequence is 17 residues long. V lost 6 bases to trimming and J lost 5 bases; unmatched junction nucleotides: 14. The CDR3 spells CASSSPLGRGGDNEQFF. CDR3 in DNA: TGTGCCAGCAGCTCTCCGTTGGGGCGGGGGGGAGACAATGAGCAGTTCTTC.

The J gene is TRBJ2-7, the V gene TRBV6-2 or TRBV6-3, with TRBD2 identical over 11 bases. The ends lost 6 bases at V and 7 bases at J; junction bases unmatched: 14. This CDR3 has 16 residues. The germline gives CDR1 MNHEY, CDR2 SVGEGT. The CDR3 here is CASRDRLAGGYNEQYF. The CDR3 DNA reads TGTGCCAGCAGAGACCGCCTAGCGGGGGGTTACAATGAGCAGTACTTC.

This clonotype came up a few times. The chain carries TRBV10-3 and TRBJ2-2; TRBD2 aligns across 13 bases. This CDR3 is built from 17 residues. The V and J ends lost 5 bases and 2 bases, in that order; junction bases with no gene match: 5. CDR1 is ENHRY, CDR2 SYGVKD, per germline. The CDR3 loop reads CAISPTSGGPNTGELFF. CDR3 DNA: TGTGCCATCAGTCCGACTAGCGGGGGGCCAAACACCGGGGAGCTGTTTTTT.

Worth noting for this clonotype: A much larger clone differs by one base, so this may be a read error. V gene TRBV7-9 combines with J gene TRBJ1-2, with 10 bases that match TRBD1. V lost 5 bases to trimming and J lost 4 bases; unmatched junction nucleotides: 7. Germline-derived CDR1 and CDR2 are SEHNR and FQNEAQ (reference sequence). The CDR3 spans 15 residues. The CDR3 is CASSEDRGRTYGYTF. CDR3 nucleotides: TGTGCCAGCAGCGAAGACAGGGGGCGGACCTATGGCTACACCTTC.